This record looks at one T cell receptor (beta chain) sequence and its context. Its antigen is unknown. This entry comes from a study of cytomegalovirus exposure and HLA in healthy donors. Findings of the study overall: In a later analysis, at a false discovery rate of 0.05, 16,951 TCR beta sequences were associated with HLA alleles. Most likely, a cluster of highly shared sequence variants arose as a sequencing artifact.

The PCR employed 60 Vbeta primers together with 13 Jbeta primers. Sequencing was performed with immunoSEQ multiplex PCR; in TCRdb, only in-frame clones are kept and a portion is missing. The sample shows 100,000 to 150,000 clones, around 78% of them seen only once. The clonotype comes from a woman in her thirties or forties in good health and CMV-seronegative. The sequenced sample was PBMCs.

The CDR3 is CASSGNWGSTDTQYF. CDR3 sequence (DNA): TGCGCCAGCAGCGGGAACTGGGGCAGCACAGATACGCAGTATTTT. The chain recombines TRBV5-1 with TRBJ2-3; possibly TRBD1 for D (5 bases). CDR1 and CDR2 from the germline V gene are SGHRS and YFSETQ. V was trimmed by 4 bases and J by 0 bases, leaving 12 bases between them. The CDR3 is made up of 15 amino acids.